These 18 T cell receptor beta chains share one sample of origin, sequenced in a study of blood T cell repertoires in COVID-19. Sequencing was performed with immunoSEQ multiplex PCR; in TCRdb, only in-frame clones are kept and a portion is missing. In the table there are 200,000 to 300,000 clones, roughly 79% of which are singletons. The specimen was peripheral blood. The receptors derive from a woman aged 80 or over with COVID-19, enrolled during active disease.

The V and J genes are TRBV11-2 and TRBJ1-6, with a possible D match to TRBD1 (6 bases). V was pared by 1 base and J by 0 bases, with 13 bases between. The V gene's germline CDR1 is SGHAT and CDR2 FQNNGV. CDR3 length: 18 amino acids. CDR3: CASSLGLTGSSYNSPLHF. CDR3 nucleotide sequence: TGTGCCAGCAGCTTAGGACTCACAGGGAGCTCCTATAATTCACCCCTCCACTTT. Complete variable domain (other parts from reference TRBV11-2 and TRBJ1-6): EAGVAQSPRYKIIEKRQSVAFWCNPISGHATLYWYQQILGQGPKLLIQFQNNGVVDDSQLPKDRFSAERLKGVDSTLKIQPAKLEDSAVYLCASSLGLTGSSYNSPLHFGNGTRLTVT.

This chain uses TRBV14 with TRBJ2-7; TRBD1 aligns across 9 bases. Germline V lookup: CDR1 SGHDN, CDR2 FVKESK. V shed 4 bases, J shed 7 bases, and the junction held 8 bases outside the gene matches. This CDR3 comprises 14 residues. Written as DNA, the CDR3 is TGTGCCAGCAGCCGCTTACAGGGGGCTGCGGAGCAGTACTTC. This encodes CASSRLQGAAEQYF.

This chain links TRBV9 with TRBJ2-2, with D uncertain. From germline, CDR1 is SGDLS and CDR2 YYNGEE. CDR3 length: 15 residues. Trimming removed 0 bases at V and 2 bases at J, with 8 bases between. CDR3 in amino acids: CASSVGSLNTGELFF. In nucleotides, the CDR3 is TGTGCCAGCAGCGTAGGGAGCCTAAACACCGGGGAGCTGTTTTTT.

The V call is TRBV5-1, the J call TRBJ2-7; D unresolved. V was shortened by 0 bases and J by 1 base, with 5 bases between the two germline ends. The V gene's germline CDR1 is SGHRS and CDR2 YFSETQ. There are 13 residues in the CDR3. CDR3 sequence: CASSLAMSYEQYF. The DNA for the CDR3 is TGCGCCAGCAGCTTGGCCATGTCCTACGAGCAGTACTTC.

The genes are TRBV5-4 and TRBJ2-6; possibly TRBD1 for D (5 bases). CDR1 and CDR2 (germline): SGHNT, YYREEE (reference sequence). CDR3 size: 20 residues. V lost 1 base and J 0 bases, leaving 20 bases between the germline ends. Written as DNA, the CDR3 is TGTGCCAGCAGCTTGAATCAGCTGACAGAGATAAGCTCTGGGGCCAACGTCCTGACTTTC. This gives the protein CASSLNQLTEISSGANVLTF. Full variable domain (missing parts from reference TRBV5-4 and TRBJ2-6): ETGVTQSPTHLIKTRGQQVTLRCSSQSGHNTVSWYQQALGQGPQFIFQYYREEENGRGNFPPRFSGLQFPNYSSELNVNALELDDSALYLCASSLNQLTEISSGANVLTFGAGSRLTVL.

V is TRBV3-1 (or the pseudogene TRBV3-2) and J is TRBJ1-5; TRBD1 aligns across 7 bases. The CDR3 is 14 residues long. V was clipped by 3 bases and J by 5 bases; unmatched bases: 4. Germline CDR1 LGHDT, CDR2 YNNKEL (reference sequence). Here the CDR3 reads CASSQGGQYQPQHF. Here the CDR3 DNA reads TGTGCCAGCAGCCAGGGGGGACAGTATCAGCCCCAGCATTTT.

The J gene is TRBJ2-7, the V gene TRBV6-5; D possibly corresponds to TRBD2 (7 bases). Per germline, CDR1 MNHEY and CDR2 SVGAGI. CDR3 size: 16 residues. With 2 bases removed from V and 5 bases from J, the gap between germline ends came to 19 bases. The CDR3 nucleotides read TGTGCCAGCAGTTACCAACAGGGAGGGTCAGCGGACGAGCAGTACTTC. Translation: CASSYQQGGSADEQYF.

A single count supports this clone. This sequence joins TRBV5-4 and TRBJ2-5; D ambiguous. CDR1 and CDR2 (germline): SGHNT, YYREEE (reference sequence). The CDR3 is made up of 14 amino acids. V lost 1 base to trimming and J lost 1 base, with 8 bases between them. The CDR3 reads CASSLRQVQETQYF. The CDR3 nucleotides read TGTGCCAGCAGCTTGAGGCAGGTCCAAGAGACCCAGTACTTC.

This rearrangement joins TRBV7-2 to TRBJ1-6; D is undetermined. Germline-derived CDR1 and CDR2 are SGHTA and FQGNSA. CDR3 size: 12 residues. Trimming removed 5 bases from V and 10 bases from J, with 9 bases in between. The DNA of the CDR3 is TGTGCCAGCAGCCCCCTACGATCACCCCTCCACTTT. This translates into CASSPLRSPLHF.

DNA of the CDR3: TGTGCCAGCAGCCAAAGTACAAGCACTGAAGCTTTCTTT. Its protein is CASSQSTSTEAFF. The V gene is TRBV3-1 (or the pseudogene TRBV3-2), the J gene TRBJ1-1, with unresolved D. This CDR3 is built from 13 residues. V was trimmed by 2 bases and J by 4 bases, leaving 8 bases between them. Germline CDR1 and CDR2: LGHDT and YNNKEL (reference sequence).

The chain carries TRBV10-3 and TRBJ2-7; 10 bases match TRBD2. This CDR3 region has 12 residues. V trimming: 8 bases; J trimming: 3 bases; junction bases outside the gene matches: 1. The germline gives CDR1 ENHRY, CDR2 SYGVKD. CDR3: CAIASGGYEQYF. CDR3 DNA sequence: TGTGCCATCGCTAGCGGGGGCTACGAGCAGTACTTC.

The chain has TRBV5-5 and TRBJ1-5; the D gene is possibly TRBD1 (5 bases). CDR3 length: 17 amino acids. The V gene's germline CDR1 is SGHKS and CDR2 YYEKEE (reference sequence). Trimming stripped 0 bases from V and 7 bases from J, with 20 bases between. The CDR3 reads CASSLGQEGLRNQPQHF. CDR3 DNA sequence: TGTGCCAGCAGCTTGGGACAAGAGGGACTAAGAAACCAGCCCCAGCATTTT.

The chain recombines TRBV7-9 with TRBJ1-1; D is unclear. The V end lost 5 bases, the J end lost 2 bases, and 12 bases lay between the germline ends. CDR1 is SEHNR and CDR2 is FQNEAQ in the germline V gene (reference sequence). The CDR3 runs 14 residues. The CDR3 spells CASSEFGLNTEAFF. In DNA form, the CDR3 reads TGTGCCAGCAGCGAGTTTGGACTAAACACTGAAGCTTTCTTT.

This clone was seen a single time. Here the CDR3 reads CASRYEAPGNTIYF. The DNA of the CDR3 is TGTGCCAGTCGCTACGAGGCTCCAGGAAACACCATATATTTT. The rearrangement links TRBV19 to TRBJ1-3; D gene unclear. Deletions cut 8 bases from V and 4 bases from J, with 15 bases between. This CDR3 has 14 residues. CDR1 LNHDA and CDR2 SQIVND come from the germline V gene (reference sequence).

The chain has TRBV6-5 and TRBJ1-1; D is perhaps TRBD1 (5 bases). With 10 bases removed from V and 0 bases from J, the gap between germline ends came to 12 bases. CDR3 length equals 13 residues. Germline V gives CDR1 MNHEY, CDR2 SVGAGI. The CDR3: CATSYRLNTEAFF. CDR3 nucleotide sequence: TGTGCCACGAGCTACAGGTTGAACACTGAAGCTTTCTTT.

This clone was recorded only once. The chain employs TRBV2 and TRBJ2-2; possible D gene TRBD1, 6 bases. Germline V gives CDR1 SNHLY, CDR2 FYNNEI. The CDR3 is 14 amino acids. V lost 6 bases to trimming and J lost 3 bases, with 11 bases between them. The DNA for the CDR3 is TGTGCCAGCAGGGTAGGACAGTACACCGGGGAGCTGTTTTTT. This encodes CASRVGQYTGELFF.

The chain links TRBV7-8 to TRBJ2-1; TRBD2 matches at 9 bases. CDR3 length: 17 residues. V lost 0 bases to trimming and J lost 7 bases; unmatched junction nucleotides: 10. Per germline, CDR1 SGHVS and CDR2 FQNEAQ. The CDR3 here is CASSLAVVSGRMNEQFF. DNA of the CDR3: TGTGCCAGCAGCTTAGCGGTGGTTAGCGGGAGAATGAATGAGCAGTTCTTC.

The chain couples TRBV30 to TRBJ1-2; D is undetermined. This CDR3 spans 12 amino acids. V gave up 1 base and J gave up 2 bases, with 5 bases separating them. Germline CDR1 is GTSNPN and CDR2 is SVGIG (reference sequence). CDR3: CAWSEQNYGYTF. The CDR3 nucleotides read TGTGCCTGGAGTGAACAAAACTATGGCTACACCTTC. The full variable domain, completed using reference TRBV30 and TRBJ1-2, is SQTIHQWPATLVQPVGSPLSLECTVEGTSNPNLYWYRQAAGRGLQLLFYSVGIGQISSEVPQNLSASRPQDRQFILSSKKLLLSDSGFYLCAWSEQNYGYTFGSGTRLTVV.